The present TCR beta chain was sequenced within a study of cytomegalovirus exposure and HLA in healthy donors. Study in general: In terms of ancestry, the Caucasian-associated cluster contained roughly 81% of the approximately 430 genotyped donors. Findings and limits, study-wide: A prior analysis recorded that most TCR beta V segments were productive about 90% or about 30% of the time. Immune exposure data for these donors was limited to CMV serostatus. Later work found that TCR association rates differed between HLA loci; DRB1 had the most and HLA-C the fewest.

PCR involved 60 Vbeta and 13 Jbeta primers. TCRdb keeps only in-frame clones here, not all; method: immunoSEQ multiplex PCR. The data show over 130,000 clones, approximately 83% seen once. Regarding this clone: Its antigen is unknown.

The CDR3 has 17 residues. The V end was cut by 4 bases, the J end by 2 bases, with 22 bases between. The germline V gene has CDR1 SGHNT and CDR2 YYREEE (reference sequence). This rearrangement joins TRBV5-4 to TRBJ2-7; TRBD2 is a possible D gene (6 bases). The sample consisted of PBMCs. The sequence derives from a male donor in good health and CMV-seronegative. CDR3 in amino acids: CASSPGGIGTFPYEQYF. In DNA form, the CDR3 reads TGTGCCAGCAGCCCGGGTGGGATAGGGACTTTCCCCTACGAGCAGTACTTC. Supplemented by reference TRBV5-4 and TRBJ2-7, the full variable domain reads ETGVTQSPTHLIKTRGQQVTLRCSSQSGHNTVSWYQQALGQGPQFIFQYYREEENGRGNFPPRFSGLQFPNYSSELNVNALELDDSALYLCASSPGGIGTFPYEQYFGPGTRLTVT.